Below, 28 T cell receptor beta chains from the same sample are listed, as sequenced in a study of CD8+CD57+ T cells in acquired aplastic anemia. Selection for sequencing was limited to patients who had shown CD8+CD57+ cell expansion by flow cytometry. Genomic DNA provided the template from which TCR beta VDJ and CDR3 profiles were obtained. TCRdb used MiXCR to reprocess the reads, holding one entry per CDR3 protein. The sample has 450,000 to 550,000 distinct CDR3 sequences; under 40% are singletons. Sequenced: sorted CD4+, CD8+, or CD8+CD57+ T cells (not recorded which) from PBMCs. The receptor source for this set is a human donor with aplastic anemia.

Ten or more counts support this clonotype. The chain employs TRBV7-9 and TRBJ1-2; 7 bases map to TRBD1. CDR1 is SEHNR, CDR2 FQNEAQ, per germline (reference sequence). This CDR3 contains 13 residues. Unmatched junction bases numbered 8, after V lost 5 bases and J lost 8 bases. Here the CDR3 reads CASSRTGALGYTF. In nucleotides, the CDR3 is TGTGCCAGCAGCCGTACAGGGGCCTTAGGCTACACCTTC.

Ten or more counts support this clonotype. V and J are TRBV7-9 and TRBJ1-2; 7 bases match TRBD1. This CDR3 region has 14 residues. Germline V gene lookup returns CDR1 SEHNR and CDR2 FQNEAQ (reference sequence). The J segment lost 5 bases and the V segment lost 5 bases, leaving 8 bases of the junction unmatched. In nucleotides, the CDR3 is TGTGCCAGCAGCCTCGACAGGGTCGGATATGGCTACACCTTC. It yields the protein CASSLDRVGYGYTF. Using reference TRBV7-9 and TRBJ1-2 for the parts outside the CDR3, the full variable domain is DTGVSQNPRHKITKRGQNVTFRCDPISEHNRLYWYRQTLGQGPEFLTYFQNEAQLEKSRLLSDRFSAERPKGSFSTLEIQRTEQGDSAMYLCASSLDRVGYGYTFGSGTRLTVV.

At least ten counts were recorded for this clonotype. This chain connects TRBV19 to TRBJ1-4; D call uncertain. V was trimmed by 2 bases and J by 7 bases, leaving 14 bases between them. This CDR3 spans 15 amino acids. The germline gives CDR1 LNHDA, CDR2 SQIVND (reference sequence). This chain's CDR3 is CASSISGGNGEKLFF. The CDR3 nucleotides read TGTGCCAGTAGTATATCAGGAGGAAACGGTGAAAAACTGTTTTTT.

This clonotype was detected ten times or more. The chain is built from TRBV6-5 and TRBJ1-6, with no clear D. In germline, CDR1 is MNHEY, CDR2 SVGAGI. The CDR3 is made up of 13 amino acids. Trimming removed 4 bases at V and 8 bases at J, with 9 bases between. The CDR3 nucleotides are TGTGCCAGCAGTTCCGGGATCGATTCACCCCTCCACTTT. It yields the protein CASSSGIDSPLHF.

This clonotype was counted ten times or more. This rearrangement joins TRBV7-9 to TRBJ2-7; D unresolved. V lost 2 bases and J 0 bases, leaving 8 bases between the germline ends. Germline assignment: CDR1 SEHNR and CDR2 FQNEAQ (reference sequence). There are 14 residues in the CDR3. CDR3 residues: CASSLSEYSYEQYF. The CDR3 nucleotides are TGTGCCAGCAGCTTATCAGAGTACTCCTACGAGCAGTACTTC.

This clonotype has a handful of counts. This chain connects TRBV30 to TRBJ2-5; tentatively, D is TRBD2 (7 bases). The germline V and J ends were trimmed by 1 base and 6 bases, with 12 bases remaining between them. Germline-derived CDR1 and CDR2 are GTSNPN and SVGIG (reference sequence). This CDR3 spans 13 amino acids. CDR3 DNA sequence: TGTGCCTGGAGTGGGGGGGGCCAGAAGACCCAGTACTTC. This translates into CAWSGGGQKTQYF.

This clonotype was found many times. The rearrangement links TRBV2 to TRBJ1-2, with D perhaps matching TRBD1 (6 bases). V was shortened by 5 bases and J by 2 bases, with 9 bases between the two germline ends. Per the germline V gene, CDR1 is SNHLY and CDR2 is FYNNEI. The CDR3 consists of 13 residues. The CDR3 coding sequence is TGTGCCAGCAGTAAGGACAGAAACTATGGCTACACCTTC. This sequence encodes CASSKDRNYGYTF.

This clonotype was observed many times. V usage is TRBV20-1 and J usage is TRBJ2-7, with TRBD2 matching 12 bases. Trimming took 3 bases from V and 2 from J; bases not matched to a gene: 2. CDR1 DFQATT and CDR2 SNEGSKA come from the germline V gene (reference sequence). The CDR3 runs 14 residues. The CDR3 here is CSASSSGRAYEQYF. The CDR3 DNA follows: TGCAGTGCTAGCTCTAGCGGGAGGGCCTACGAGCAGTACTTC.

This clonotype was seen more than once but under ten times. The rearrangement uses TRBV5-1 and TRBJ1-1; D gene unclear. The CDR3 has 15 amino acids. Between the trimmed V and J ends, which lost 0 bases and 0 bases, there was a span of 9 bases. The germline V gene encodes CDR1 SGHRS and CDR2 YFSETQ. CDR3 amino acids: CASSLVAAMNTEAFF. CDR3 nucleotides: TGCGCCAGCAGCTTGGTCGCTGCGATGAACACTGAAGCTTTCTTT.

With respect to this clonotype: At one boundary the junction diverges from the germline segment, which might be a read error. V gene TRBV6-5 combines with J gene TRBJ1-3, with D perhaps matching TRBD1 (6 bases). The CDR3 runs to 16 residues. Germline V gene sequence: CDR1 MNHEY, CDR2 SVGAGI. The CDR3 DNA follows: TGTGCCACCAGTTACCGGGGGGGCGGGGATGGAAACACCATATATTTT. This codes for CATSYRGGGDGNTIYF.

This clonotype was counted a few times. This chain connects TRBV5-6 to TRBJ1-2, with D possibly being TRBD1 (5 bases). CDR1 and CDR2 from the germline V gene are SGHDT and YYEEEE. V shed 2 bases and J shed 4 bases, with 12 bases lying between them. The CDR3 is 14 residues long. The CDR3 loop is CASSFQTDLYGYTF. DNA for the CDR3: TGTGCCAGCAGCTTCCAGACAGACCTCTATGGCTACACCTTC.

This clonotype has just a few counts. A read error may produce the germline difference seen at one junction end. The CDR3: CASSSGTGGRYGYTF. In nucleotides, the CDR3 is TGTGCCAGCAGTTCCGGGACAGGGGGGCGTTATGGCTACACCTTC. This rearrangement joins TRBV10-3 to TRBJ1-2; 11 bases fit TRBD1. Germline lookup yields CDR1 ENHRY and CDR2 SYGVKD. CDR3 length: 15 residues.

This sequence joins TRBV28 and TRBJ1-2; weak D call: TRBD1 (5 bases). The CDR3 runs to 14 residues. Trimming removed 3 bases from V and 1 base from J, with 9 bases in between. Germline assignment: CDR1 MDHEN and CDR2 SYDVKM. The CDR3 sequence is CASSFRDGNYGYTF. In DNA form, the CDR3 reads TGTGCCAGCAGTTTCAGGGACGGTAACTATGGCTACACCTTC.

CDR3 amino acids: CSARDGNYGYTF. The CDR3 DNA is TGCAGTGCCCGGGACGGGAACTATGGCTACACCTTC. V gene TRBV20-1 combines with J gene TRBJ1-2, with D possibly matching TRBD1 (5 bases). Germline V gene lookup returns CDR1 DFQATT and CDR2 SNEGSKA (reference sequence). CDR3 size: 12 residues. V was cut by 6 bases and J by 2 bases, with 10 bases left in between.

Comment on this clonotype: One end of the junction fails to match germline, which may point to a read error. The chain uses TRBV2 and TRBJ1-6; possibly TRBD1 for D (5 bases). The CDR3 has 14 amino acids. Germline CDR1 SNHLY, CDR2 FYNNEI. This CDR3 reads CASSSGRDHSPPHF. In DNA, the CDR3 is TGTGCCAGCAGTTCGGGCAGGGATCATTCACCCCCCCACTTT.

This clonotype appeared a single time. This sequence joins TRBV20-1 and TRBJ1-4; no firm D call. Trimming removed 1 base from V and 8 bases from J, with 8 bases in between. Germline V gene data show CDR1 as DFQATT and CDR2 as SNEGSKA (reference sequence). The CDR3 has 12 amino acids. CDR3 region: CSARGGEEKLFF. DNA of the CDR3: TGCAGTGCTAGAGGGGGTGAAGAAAAACTGTTTTTT.

The J gene is TRBJ1-1, the V gene TRBV19; a possible D gene is TRBD1 (5 bases). The germline V gene has CDR1 LNHDA and CDR2 SQIVND (reference sequence). The ends were cut back, 6 bases at V and 6 bases at J, with 8 bases in the middle. This CDR3 region has 11 residues. The CDR3 DNA reads TGTGCCAGTAGATGGGGCGCTGAAGCTTTCTTT. Its protein product is CASRWGAEAFF.

The V and J genes are TRBV2 and TRBJ1-6; D not certain. The V and J ends lost 5 bases and 0 bases respectively, with 11 bases between them. The CDR3 is 16 residues long. Germline assignment: CDR1 SNHLY and CDR2 FYNNEI. CDR3 in DNA: TGTGCCAGCAGTTCCCCAATGAGCTCCTATAATTCACCCCTCCACTTT. The encoded protein is CASSSPMSSYNSPLHF.

As for this clonotype: This may come from a read error, since a much larger clone is one base off. V gene TRBV7-9 combines with J gene TRBJ1-2; tentative D call: TRBD1 (6 bases). This CDR3 has 14 amino acids. Germline values: CDR1 SEHNR, CDR2 FQNEAQ (reference sequence). In nucleotides, the CDR3 is TGTCCCAGCAGCTCAGGGCAGGGGCTATATGGCTACACCTTC. Translation gives CPSSSGQGLYGYTF.

This clonotype has a count of ten or more. The chain combines TRBV29-1 with TRBJ2-1; 7 nucleotides line up with TRBD2. V was clipped by 1 base and J by 8 bases; unmatched bases: 8. Germline CDR1 is SQVTM and CDR2 is ANQGSEA. The CDR3 extends over 14 amino acids. CDR3 nucleotide sequence: TGCAGCGTTGAAGGGGCCGGGAGGCGCCATGAGCAGTTCTTC. Its translation is CSVEGAGRRHEQFF.

The sample holds a few counts of this clonotype. The V call is TRBV20-1, the J call TRBJ1-5, with 8 bases fitting TRBD1. The CDR3 is 15 amino acids. CDR1 and CDR2 from the germline V gene are DFQATT and SNEGSKA (reference sequence). The V gene end was trimmed by 3 bases and the J gene end by 5 bases; junction bases not matched to a gene: 9. The CDR3 here is CSARAWGTGDQPQHF. In DNA form, the CDR3 reads TGCAGTGCTAGGGCTTGGGGGACAGGAGATCAGCCCCAGCATTTT.

Only a few counts were recorded for this clonotype. The chain carries TRBV2 and TRBJ2-1; D is unclear. Trimming cost V 3 bases and J 10 bases, with 4 bases left between them. Germline CDR1 reads SNHLY; CDR2 reads FYNNEI. The CDR3 is 10 amino acids. The DNA for the CDR3 is TGTGCCAGCAGTGATGCAGAGCAGTTCTTC. Residues: CASSDAEQFF.

This clonotype was detected once. The chain joins TRBV24-1 to TRBJ2-3; 7 positions match TRBD2. The junction had 8 bases not matched to a gene; V was cut back by 6 bases and J by 0 bases. The CDR3 extends over 16 amino acids. Looked up from germline, CDR1 is KGHDR and CDR2 is SFDVKD. Written as DNA, the CDR3 is TGTGCCACCAGTCATCCAGCGGGATCTAGCACAGATACGCAGTATTTT. The encoded protein is CATSHPAGSSTDTQYF.

This clonotype was counted a few times. J is TRBJ1-2 and V is TRBV2; TRBD1 is a possible D gene (6 bases). This CDR3 comprises 14 residues. Trimming cost V 6 bases and J 4 bases, with 15 bases left between them. Germline V CDR1 and CDR2: SNHLY, FYNNEI. The CDR3 bases are TGTGCCAGCAGCCCGCAGACAGGCCCCTATGGCTACACCTTC. As protein: CASSPQTGPYGYTF.

There are a few counts of this clonotype. The rearrangement links TRBV5-1 to TRBJ1-1; D uncertain. Germline CDR1 SGHRS, CDR2 YFSETQ. Trimming cost V 0 bases and J 8 bases, with 11 bases left between them. This CDR3 has 13 residues. CDR3 coding DNA: TGCGCCAGCAGCTTGGAAGGTAGGAGAGAAGCTTTCTTT. Translating it yields CASSLEGRREAFF.

Note on this clonotype: A clone one base away is much larger, so this may be a read error. Because it lacks the conserved phenylalanine or tryptophan at the end, this CDR3 is likely a read error. This rearrangement joins TRBV20-1 to TRBJ1-5; 9 bases agree with TRBD1. With V trimmed by 1 base and J by 6 bases, 10 bases remained unmatched. The CDR3 consists of 16 residues. Per the germline V gene, CDR1 is DFQATT and CDR2 is SNEGSKA (reference sequence). Here the CDR3 reads CSARVVTGGFRQPQHS. CDR3 bases: TGCAGTGCTAGAGTCGTGACAGGGGGATTTCGTCAGCCCCAGCATTCT.

Many counts were recorded for this clonotype. The chain uses TRBV27 and TRBJ1-6; TRBD1 is a possible D gene (5 bases). The CDR3 is made up of 13 amino acids. Trimming removed 5 bases from V and 9 bases from J, with 11 bases in between. The germline gives CDR1 MNHEY, CDR2 SMNVEV (reference sequence). The CDR3 protein is CASSAGPGSPLHF. The CDR3 DNA reads as TGTGCCAGCAGTGCAGGGCCAGGTTCACCCCTCCACTTT.

This clonotype was counted only a few times. This chain joins TRBV20-1 and TRBJ2-1, with 9 positions matching TRBD1. The CDR3 loop spans 17 amino acids. V lost 3 bases, J lost 2 bases, and 11 bases stayed unmatched. Germline CDR1 DFQATT, CDR2 SNEGSKA (reference sequence). The CDR3 loop is CSASPGTGYGTYNEQFF. In DNA form, the CDR3 reads TGCAGTGCTAGTCCCGGGACAGGGTATGGCACCTACAATGAGCAGTTCTTC.